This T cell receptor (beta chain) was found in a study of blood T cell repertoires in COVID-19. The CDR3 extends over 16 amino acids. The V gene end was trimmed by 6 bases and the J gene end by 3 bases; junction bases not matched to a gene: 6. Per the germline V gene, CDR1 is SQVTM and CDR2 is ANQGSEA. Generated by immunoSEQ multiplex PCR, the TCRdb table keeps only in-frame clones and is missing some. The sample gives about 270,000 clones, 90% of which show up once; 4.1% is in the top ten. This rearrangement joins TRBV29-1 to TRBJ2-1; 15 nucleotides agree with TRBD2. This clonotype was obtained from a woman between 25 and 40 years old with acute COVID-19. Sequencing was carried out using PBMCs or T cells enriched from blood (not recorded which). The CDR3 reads CSVIGTSGRNYNEQFF. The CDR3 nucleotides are TGCAGCGTGATCGGGACTAGCGGGAGGAACTACAATGAGCAGTTCTTC.